One sample yielded the 12 T cell receptor beta chains listed below, sequenced in a study of T-cell reconstitution after alpha-beta-depleted transplantation in children. TCRbeta library preparation incorporated unique molecular identifiers. Each CDR3 protein is one row after TCRdb ran MiXCR on the PCR reads. The table records approximately 1,000,000 distinct CDR3 sequences, under 30% of them present only once. Sequencing was performed on PBMCs, mostly from graft donor cells, taken 360 days after TCRalphabeta/CD19-depleted stem cell transplant. The source is a boy younger than two who had a stem cell transplant for SCID, so the T cells may come from the graft donor.

This clonotype was counted at least ten times. This chain joins TRBV28 and TRBJ1-3, with 9 bases matching TRBD1. J lost 8 bases, V lost 6 bases, and 11 bases had no gene match. Germline loops: CDR1 MDHEN, CDR2 SYDVKM. The CDR3 extends over 15 amino acids. For the CDR3, the DNA is TGTGCCAGCAGCCGGGACAGGGTGTTTGAGGACACCATATATTTT. This sequence encodes CASSRDRVFEDTIYF. The variable domain in full, with the rest retrieved from reference TRBV28 and TRBJ1-3, is DVKVTQSSRYLVKRTGEKVFLECVQDMDHENMFWYRQDPGLGLRLIYFSYDVKMKEKGDIPEGYSVSREKKERFSLILESASTNQTSMYLCASSRDRVFEDTIYFGEGSWLTVV.

The gene calls are TRBV7-3 and TRBJ2-3, with D possibly being TRBD1 (6 bases). CDR1 and CDR2 (germline): SGHTA, FQGTGA. CDR3 length equals 17 residues. Trimming took 2 bases from V and 4 from J, leaving 19 bases between them. CDR3 sequence reads: CASSLLGAGHGADTQYF. CDR3 DNA: TGTGCCAGCAGCTTACTGGGGGCAGGGCATGGGGCAGATACGCAGTATTTT.

J is TRBJ2-5 and V is TRBV4-1; TRBD2 matches at 11 bases. The germline V gene has CDR1 MGHRA and CDR2 YSYEKL. With V trimmed by 0 bases and J by 0 bases, 9 bases remained unmatched. The length of the CDR3 is 19 residues. The CDR3 protein is CASSQDIPGTSGHQETQYF. The CDR3 coding sequence is TGCGCCAGCAGCCAAGATATACCTGGGACTAGCGGCCACCAAGAGACCCAGTACTTC.

The chain is built from TRBV12-3 or TRBV12-4 and TRBJ1-6; D is uncertain. The CDR3 has 13 amino acids. Trimming stripped 6 bases from V and 9 bases from J, with 12 bases between. The CDR3 DNA sequence: TGTGCCAGCAGAGGTCTCCTGGGTTCACCCCTCCACTTT. Protein: CASRGLLGSPLHF.

This clonotype has more than one count but fewer than ten. In DNA, the CDR3 is TGCAGCGTTTTCGGACAGGGGGCAAGGAACACTGAAGCTTTCTTT. The encoded protein is CSVFGQGARNTEAFF. This chain joins TRBV29-1 and TRBJ1-1; 11 bases are shared with TRBD1. Germline lookup yields CDR1 SQVTM and CDR2 ANQGSEA. V was clipped by 5 bases and J by 1 base; unmatched bases: 6. CDR3 size: 15 residues. The full variable domain, with the rest looked up from reference TRBV29-1 and TRBJ1-1, is SAVISQKPSRDICQRGTSLTIQCQVDSQVTMMFWYRQQPGQSLTLIATANQGSEATYESGFVIDKFPISRPNLTFSTLTVSNMSPEDSSIYLCSVFGQGARNTEAFFGQGTRLTVV.

This clonotype has a handful of counts. The gene calls are TRBV7-9 and TRBJ1-3; weak D call: TRBD1 (5 bases). CDR1 is SEHNR and CDR2 is FQNEAQ in the germline V gene (reference sequence). The CDR3 has 15 amino acids. V was cut by 6 bases and J by 4 bases, with 16 bases left in between. The DNA for the CDR3 is TGTGCCAGCAGGAACCTTCAGGGTAGAGGAAACACCATATATTTT. It encodes CASRNLQGRGNTIYF.

The chain links TRBV28 to TRBJ2-3, with a weak D call TRBD2 (6 bases). The CDR3 is 15 residues long. CDR1 is MDHEN and CDR2 is SYDVKM in the germline V gene. Trimming cost V 3 bases and J 2 bases, with 12 bases left between them. CDR3 residues: CASSFIADYTDTQYF. DNA of the CDR3: TGTGCCAGCAGTTTCATAGCGGATTACACAGATACGCAGTATTTT.

This clonotype was found a few times. V is TRBV5-6 and J is TRBJ2-2; D may be TRBD2 (5 bases). The CDR3 loop spans 16 amino acids. In germline, CDR1 is SGHDT, CDR2 YYEEEE. Trimming removed 2 bases at V and 4 bases at J, with 15 bases between. CDR3 in DNA: TGTGCCAGCAGCTTTCTAAGACCCGCGGGCACCGGGGAGCTGTTTTTT. It is translated as CASSFLRPAGTGELFF.

This clonotype was seen a single time. This chain uses TRBV27 with TRBJ1-5, with D perhaps matching TRBD1 (5 bases). Trimming left V 5 bases short and J 0 bases short, with 11 bases between. The CDR3 length is 15 residues. CDR1 is MNHEY, CDR2 SMNVEV, per germline (reference sequence). CDR3 in DNA: TGTGCCAGCAGTCAGGGATTAGATAGCAATCAGCCCCAGCATTTT. Translation: CASSQGLDSNQPQHF.

Only a few counts were recorded for this clonotype. The chain uses TRBV13 and TRBJ2-3; D is perhaps TRBD1 or TRBD2 (5 bases each). The CDR3 contains 16 residues. CDR1 is PRHDT and CDR2 is FYEKMQ in the germline V gene (reference sequence). Between the trimmed V and J ends, which lost 4 bases and 0 bases, there was a span of 14 bases. The CDR3: CASSSRDRSSTDTQYF. In nucleotides, the CDR3 is TGTGCCAGCAGCTCCCGGGACCGTTCTAGCACAGATACGCAGTATTTT.

V usage is TRBV12-3 or TRBV12-4 and J usage is TRBJ2-6, with a tentative D call TRBD1 (6 bases). The CDR3 length is 20 residues. The V and J ends lost 6 bases and 4 bases respectively, with 28 bases between them. The CDR3 DNA follows: TGTGCCAGCAGCTTTACTCCGGGACACCATTCATTAACAGGGGCCAACGTCCTGACTTTC. The encoded protein is CASSFTPGHHSLTGANVLTF.

Only a few counts were recorded for this clonotype. This chain joins TRBV10-2 and TRBJ1-1, with D possibly TRBD1 on 5 matching bases. The CDR3 spans 13 residues. Trimming took off 10 bases at V and 7 bases at J, with 19 bases between the two ends. Germline-derived CDR1 and CDR2 are WSHSY and SAAADI. CDR3 region: CATRRQKTSEAFF. The CDR3 region has the DNA TGCGCCACCAGAAGACAGAAAACCAGTGAAGCTTTCTTT.